Below are 17 T cell receptor beta chains sequenced from a single sample in a study of early T cells in non-severe SARS-CoV-2 infection. From the 5' RACE reads, TCRdb called clonotypes with MiXCR, one entry per CDR3 protein. Of approximately 74,000 distinct CDR3 sequences in the sample, 14% to 15% were seen once. Sequenced input: whole blood. The receptors were gathered from an adult who was a healthcare worker with PCR-confirmed SARS-CoV-2 infection or an uninfected control (not recorded which).

The chain joins TRBV20-1 to TRBJ2-5; perhaps TRBD2 as D (6 bases). Trimming took 0 bases from V and 4 from J, leaving 9 bases between them. Germline V gene lookup returns CDR1 DFQATT and CDR2 SNEGSKA (reference sequence). The CDR3 has 13 residues. The CDR3 DNA reads as TGCAGTGCTAGAGATGCGGGGACAGAGACCCAGTACTTC. Translated, it gives CSARDAGTETQYF.

The sample holds a few counts of this clonotype. This rearrangement joins TRBV12-3 or TRBV12-4 to TRBJ1-3, with 7 bases that match TRBD1. The CDR3 consists of 15 residues. The V gene end was trimmed by 6 bases and the J gene end by 0 bases; junction bases not matched to a gene: 5. The CDR3: CASSRGATSGNTIYF. The DNA for the CDR3 is TGTGCCAGCAGCAGGGGGGCTACCTCTGGAAACACCATATATTTT.

V is TRBV5-5 and J is TRBJ2-1, with 7 bases identical to TRBD1. Per germline, CDR1 SGHKS and CDR2 YYEKEE (reference sequence). Trimming at V came to 6 bases and at J to 6 bases, leaving 9 bases not matched to a gene. The CDR3 extends over 14 amino acids. The CDR3 DNA is TGTGCCAGCATCCGGACAGGCCCTAGCAATGAGCAGTTCTTC. Its translation: CASIRTGPSNEQFF.

The rearrangement joins TRBV5-8 to TRBJ2-6; 8 nucleotides line up with TRBD1. Germline lookup yields CDR1 SGHTS and CDR2 YDEGEE. The CDR3 sequence is 17 residues long. The V and J ends lost 4 bases and 3 bases, in that order; junction bases with no gene match: 9. The CDR3 region has the DNA TGTGCCAGCAGCCCGAGGACAGGGTCGGGTGGGGCCAACGTCCTGACTTTC. Its translation is CASSPRTGSGGANVLTF.

At least ten counts were recorded for this clonotype. The CDR3 sequence: CASSVTSGGATEQFF. The CDR3 nucleotides are TGTGCCAGCAGCGTTACTAGCGGGGGGGCCACTGAGCAGTTCTTC. The chain carries TRBV7-3 and TRBJ2-1, with 13 bases aligning to TRBD2. The CDR3 extends over 15 amino acids. The V gene end was trimmed by 5 bases and the J gene end by 9 bases; junction bases not matched to a gene: 7. Germline V gene data show CDR1 as SGHTA and CDR2 as FQGTGA.

This clonotype was seen ten or more times. The rearrangement uses TRBV20-1 and TRBJ2-2; D remains ambiguous. There are 10 residues in the CDR3. The germline V gene has CDR1 DFQATT and CDR2 SNEGSKA (reference sequence). The CDR3 nucleotides read TGCAGGCCATACACCGGGGAGCTGTTTTTT. Amino acids: CRPYTGELFF.

The rearrangement joins TRBV7-8 to TRBJ2-3, with 11 bases lining up with TRBD2. CDR1 is SGHVS, CDR2 FQNEAQ, per germline. This CDR3 is 15 amino acids long. Unmatched junction bases numbered 7, after V lost 4 bases and J lost 7 bases. This CDR3 reads CASSSSGGLMNTQYF. In DNA, the CDR3 is TGTGCCAGCAGCTCTAGCGGGGGGTTGATGAATACGCAGTATTTT. Full variable domain (rest looked up from reference TRBV7-8 and TRBJ2-3): GAGVSQSPRYKVAKRGQDVALRCDPISGHVSLFWYQQALGQGPEFLTYFQNEAQLDKSGLPSDRFFAERPEGSVSTLKIQRTQQEDSAVYLCASSSSGGLMNTQYFGPGTRLTVL.

The CDR3 protein is CASSQRGLAGARTLNEQYF. The CDR3 bases are TGTGCCAGCAGTCAAAGGGGACTAGCGGGGGCCCGTACCCTTAACGAGCAGTACTTC. V gene TRBV6-5 combines with J gene TRBJ2-7, with TRBD2 matching 14 bases. In germline, CDR1 is MNHEY, CDR2 SVGAGI. CDR3 length: 19 amino acids. V was pared by 5 bases and J by 5 bases, with 17 bases of the junction left unmatched.

Only a few counts were recorded for this clonotype. The rearrangement uses TRBV11-2 and TRBJ1-2, with 8 bases identical to TRBD1. The CDR3 loop spans 14 amino acids. Germline CDR1 SGHAT, CDR2 FQNNGV. The V gene end was trimmed by 4 bases and the J gene end by 7 bases; junction bases not matched to a gene: 8. CDR3 DNA sequence: TGTGCCAGCAGCTACACAGGGGGGATGACTGGCTACACCTTC. It yields the protein CASSYTGGMTGYTF.

This chain uses TRBV6-5 with TRBJ1-2; TRBD1 agrees at 8 bases. The V gene end was trimmed by 2 bases and the J gene end by 7 bases; junction bases not matched to a gene: 9. From germline, CDR1 is MNHEY and CDR2 SVGAGI. The CDR3 extends over 15 amino acids. The CDR3 here is CASSYGGQGSTGYTF. The DNA of the CDR3 is TGTGCCAGCAGTTACGGTGGACAGGGCTCGACTGGCTACACCTTC.

This sequence joins TRBV11-2 and TRBJ2-3, with 8 bases matching TRBD2. The CDR3 has 17 residues. Trimming at V came to 4 bases and at J to 2 bases, leaving 11 bases not matched to a gene. Germline assignment: CDR1 SGHAT and CDR2 FQNNGV. CDR3 residues: CASSSRGGLPTTDTQYF. The CDR3 coding sequence is TGTGCCAGCAGCTCCCGGGGGGGACTCCCGACCACAGATACGCAGTATTTT.

This clonotype occurred a few times. The chain couples TRBV12-3 or TRBV12-4 to TRBJ2-3, with TRBD2 as a possible D gene (5 bases). V lost 6 bases to trimming and J lost 1 base, with 11 bases between them. The CDR3 is made up of 14 amino acids. The CDR3 nucleotides are TGTGCCAGCAGATGGATGGGAGGCACAGATACGCAGTATTTT. Its translation: CASRWMGGTDTQYF.

There are a few counts of this clonotype. CDR3 sequence: CSARADRIIADGYTF. In nucleotides, the CDR3 is TGCAGTGCTAGAGCCGACAGGATAATTGCAGATGGCTACACCTTC. The rearrangement uses TRBV20-1 and TRBJ1-2, with D possibly matching TRBD1 (6 bases). Trimming removed 1 base from V and 6 bases from J, with 18 bases in between. This CDR3 spans 15 amino acids. Germline CDR1 and CDR2: DFQATT and SNEGSKA (reference sequence).

The table lists this clonotype with a few counts. The V call is TRBV9, the J call TRBJ2-5, with D hard to call. Germline CDR1 reads SGDLS; CDR2 reads YYNGEE. The ends were cut back, 0 bases at V and 1 base at J, with 7 bases in the middle. CDR3 length equals 14 residues. CDR3 DNA sequence: TGTGCCAGCAGCGTAGGGAGCAGCCAAGAGACCCAGTACTTC. Translation: CASSVGSSQETQYF.

There are a few counts of this clonotype. The chain recombines TRBV29-1 with TRBJ1-4, with 7 bases matching TRBD1. V lost 3 bases, J lost 8 bases, and 3 bases stayed unmatched. Germline assignment: CDR1 SQVTM and CDR2 ANQGSEA. The length of the CDR3 is 12 residues. In nucleotides, the CDR3 is TGCAGCGTTGAGGCGACAGGGGAAAAACTGTTTTTT. Protein: CSVEATGEKLFF.

The chain has TRBV29-1 and TRBJ2-1, with 9 bases lining up with TRBD2. V lost 6 bases to trimming and J lost 5 bases; unmatched junction nucleotides: 11. This CDR3 spans 15 amino acids. From germline, CDR1 is SQVTM and CDR2 ANQGSEA. CDR3: CSVRGALAGNNEQFF. In nucleotides, the CDR3 is TGCAGCGTAAGGGGTGCGCTAGCGGGGAACAATGAGCAGTTCTTC.

This clonotype has ten or more counts. The rearrangement links TRBV28 to TRBJ2-7; D gene uncertain. This CDR3 has 10 residues. V was pared by 8 bases and J by 3 bases, with 5 bases between. Germline assignment: CDR1 MDHEN and CDR2 SYDVKM. The CDR3: CASALYEQYF. The CDR3 DNA reads as TGTGCCAGCGCCCTCTACGAGCAGTACTTC.